The present entry profiles one T cell receptor (beta chain) with its context. The CDR3 runs 18 residues. V gave up 1 base and J gave up 6 bases, with 21 bases separating them. CDR1 and CDR2 (germline): MDHEN, SYDVKM. This entry is derived from a study of shared clonotypes between healthy human individuals. Measured with immunoSEQ multiplex PCR; TCRdb has only the in-frame clones, and not every one. In the table there are 760,000 or so clones, 96% of which are singletons. Positively selected for CCR7, the CD45RO-negative cells used as naive CD8 cells excluded terminally differentiated effector memory CD45RA+ cells.

Input material: naive CD8+ T cells sorted from blood. The sequence came from a man aged 30-40 years in good health. The chain links TRBV28 to TRBJ1-4, with D maybe TRBD1 (5 bases). CDR3 coding DNA: TGTGCCAGCAGTTTATCCGACTGGCGAGACAGTTCGGATGAAAAACTGTTTTTT. Protein sequence: CASSLSDWRDSSDEKLFF.